This entry lists 24 T cell receptor beta chains sequenced from one sample in a study of T-cell reconstitution after alpha-beta-depleted transplantation in children. Researchers prepared the TCRbeta library using unique molecular identifiers, the study reports. TCRdb called the PCR reads again in MiXCR, with one record for every CDR3 protein. Counted here are roughly 590,000 distinct CDR3 sequences, roughly 15% occurring once; the ten biggest clones make up 1.1%. Sample: PBMCs from the stem cell graft donor, taken from the stem cell graft. The receptors were sampled from a human donor who donated a stem cell graft to a child with acute myeloid leukemia.

This clonotype was counted at least ten times. The V gene is TRBV6-1, the J gene TRBJ1-5; the D gene is possibly TRBD1 (6 bases). Germline lookup yields CDR1 MNHNS and CDR2 SASEGT. This CDR3 is built from 15 residues. Trimming took 2 bases from V and 1 from J, leaving 9 bases between them. CDR3 protein: CASSEWGASNQPQHF. The CDR3 DNA follows: TGTGCCAGCAGTGAATGGGGGGCGAGCAATCAGCCCCAGCATTTT.

This clonotype was recorded at least ten times. V is TRBV20-1 and J is TRBJ1-5; D is unclear. This CDR3 region has 13 residues. CDR1 is DFQATT, CDR2 SNEGSKA, per germline (reference sequence). Between the trimmed V and J ends, which lost 6 bases and 0 bases, there was a span of 9 bases. CDR3 nucleotide sequence: TGCAGTGCGGGCCCGTATAGCAATCAGCCCCAGCATTTT. This translates into CSAGPYSNQPQHF.

In the case of this clonotype: This may be a read error, as it is one base from a much larger clone. The chain employs TRBV20-1 and TRBJ2-2, with TRBD1 identical over 9 bases. V was pared by 3 bases and J by 4 bases, with 15 bases of the junction left unmatched. Per the germline V gene, CDR1 is DFQATT and CDR2 is SNEGSKA (reference sequence). The CDR3 has 18 amino acids. The CDR3 reads CSASHINSGTGSTGELFF. The CDR3 nucleotides are TGCAGTGCTAGCCATATAAACTCCGGGACAGGGAGCACCGGGGAGCTGTTTTTT.

Ten or more counts support this clonotype. The V call is TRBV29-1, the J call TRBJ1-1; 8 nucleotides agree with TRBD1. Germline V CDR1 and CDR2: SQVTM, ANQGSEA. The CDR3 covers 14 residues. With 4 bases clipped from V and 1 base from J, the junction kept 5 bases outside the gene matches. CDR3 sequence reads: CSVAGGASNTEAFF. DNA for the CDR3: TGCAGCGTTGCAGGGGGCGCTTCGAACACTGAAGCTTTCTTT.

This clonotype appeared a few times. The chain links TRBV6-2 or TRBV6-3 to TRBJ2-3; the D call may be TRBD1 or TRBD2 (6 bases each). The CDR3 spans 16 residues. V gave up 4 bases and J gave up 4 bases, with 18 bases separating them. Germline CDR1 and CDR2: MNHEY and SVGEGT. This chain's CDR3 is CASSSSNREVPDTQYF. In DNA form, the CDR3 reads TGTGCCAGCAGTTCCTCCAACAGGGAGGTTCCAGATACGCAGTATTTT.

A word on this clonotype: A much larger clone lies one base from this, so it may be a read error. The V and J genes are TRBV10-3 and TRBJ2-5; D is unresolved. The germline CDR1 and CDR2 sequences are ENHRY and SYGVKD. The length of the CDR3 is 14 residues. V shed 5 bases and J shed 5 bases, with 15 bases lying between them. The CDR3 nucleotides read TGTGCCATCAGTAAGTTCCCCCTTCGGGAGACCCAGTACTTC. Translated, it gives CAISKFPLRETQYF.

As for this clonotype: A single base separates this from a much larger clone, so it may be a read error. CDR3 sequence (DNA): TGTGCCAGCAGCGGGGACAGCAACAACACTGAAGCTTTCTTT. This sequence encodes CASSGDSNNTEAFF. The genes are TRBV12-3 or TRBV12-4 and TRBJ1-1; 7 nucleotides agree with TRBD1. There are 14 residues in the CDR3. V dropped 6 bases and J dropped 2; count of bases not matched to a gene: 6.

By frequency in the sample, this clonotype is medium-sized (0.01 to 0.1%). The V gene is TRBV20-1, the J gene TRBJ2-7; D gene uncertain. The CDR3 sequence is 13 residues long. V lost 2 bases, J lost 2 bases, and 10 bases lay in between. The germline gives CDR1 DFQATT, CDR2 SNEGSKA (reference sequence). The CDR3 DNA sequence: TGCAGTGCTAGAAACCAGGTTCCCTACGAGCAGTACTTC. The encoded protein is CSARNQVPYEQYF.

This clonotype was detected only a few times. The chain carries TRBV20-1 and TRBJ2-7; 10 positions match TRBD2. Germline V gene data show CDR1 as DFQATT and CDR2 as SNEGSKA (reference sequence). This CDR3 is 15 amino acids long. Germline trimming cut 6 bases from V and 2 bases from J; bases unmatched to any gene: 10. The CDR3 nucleotides read TGCAGTGCCTCCTCTAGCGGGGGTCCCCCCTACGAGCAGTACTTC. It is translated as CSASSSGGPPYEQYF.

J is TRBJ2-3 and V is TRBV5-4; no firm D call. CDR3 length: 13 residues. CDR1 is SGHNT and CDR2 is YYREEE in the germline V gene (reference sequence). V lost 4 bases and J 5 bases, leaving 11 bases between the germline ends. The CDR3: CASSPRWGDTQYF. DNA for the CDR3: TGTGCCAGCAGCCCCCGGTGGGGAGATACGCAGTATTTT. Full variable domain (missing parts from reference TRBV5-4 and TRBJ2-3): ETGVTQSPTHLIKTRGQQVTLRCSSQSGHNTVSWYQQALGQGPQFIFQYYREEENGRGNFPPRFSGLQFPNYSSELNVNALELDDSALYLCASSPRWGDTQYFGPGTRLTVL.

This clonotype was seen only a few times. The CDR3 DNA reads as TGTGCCAGCAGCCTCACAGATCACACTGAAGCTTTCTTT. Translated, it gives CASSLTDHTEAFF. The rearrangement links TRBV7-2 to TRBJ1-1; no clear D. CDR1 is SGHTA and CDR2 is FQGNSA in the germline V gene. Trimming shortened V by 5 bases and J by 3 bases, and 10 bases separated the two germline ends. The CDR3 is 13 residues long. Full variable domain (outside the CDR3, taken from reference TRBV7-2 and TRBJ1-1): GAGVSQSPSNKVTEKGKDVELRCDPISGHTALYWYRQSLGQGLEFLIYFQGNSAPDKSGLPSDRFSAERTGGSVSTLTIQRTQQEDSAVYLCASSLTDHTEAFFGQGTRLTVV.

Remarks on this clonotype: A much larger clone sits a single nucleotide away, making a read error possible. The chain joins TRBV20-1 to TRBJ2-2, with a tentative D call TRBD1 (6 bases). The CDR3 runs 16 residues. The V gene's germline CDR1 is DFQATT and CDR2 SNEGSKA (reference sequence). The CDR3 protein is CCARDWQGPNTGELFF. The CDR3 nucleotides read TGCTGTGCTAGAGATTGGCAGGGGCCTAACACCGGGGAGCTGTTTTTT.

This clonotype was seen at least ten times. V usage is TRBV9 and J usage is TRBJ2-5, with D perhaps TRBD2 (6 bases). Germline-derived CDR1 and CDR2 are SGDLS and YYNGEE. Trimming removed 4 bases at V and 4 bases at J, with 20 bases between. This CDR3 comprises 16 residues. In DNA form, the CDR3 reads TGTGCCAGCAGCCTCGGTGGAGGGTTGTTGGGAGAGACCCAGTACTTC. Translation: CASSLGGGLLGETQYF.

This clonotype was seen at least ten times. V and J are TRBV7-2 and TRBJ1-1; no clear D. V lost 4 bases to trimming and J lost 5 bases, with 17 bases between them. Germline values: CDR1 SGHTA, CDR2 FQGNSA. CDR3 length: 15 amino acids. CDR3: CASSSPRRMGTEAFF. CDR3 nucleotide sequence: TGTGCCAGCAGCTCCCCTCGCAGGATGGGAACTGAAGCTTTCTTT.

On this clonotype: This sequence is one base from a far larger clone and is likely a read error. This rearrangement joins TRBV14 to TRBJ2-1, with TRBD1 as a possible D gene (5 bases). The CDR3 has 12 residues. The germline V gene has CDR1 SGHDN and CDR2 FVKESK. Trimming took off 5 bases at V and 5 bases at J, with 7 bases between the two ends. DNA for the CDR3: TGTGCCAGCAGCGTGACAGACAATGAGCAGTTCTTC. Amino acid sequence: CASSVTDNEQFF. The whole variable domain, filled in from reference TRBV14 and TRBJ2-1, reads EAGVTQFPSHSVIEKGQTVTLRCDPISGHDNLYWYRRVMGKEIKFLLHFVKESKQDESGMPNNRFLAERTGGTYSTLKVQPAELEDSGVYFCASSVTDNEQFFGPGTRLTVL.

This clonotype has a count of ten or more. The chain uses TRBV6-1 and TRBJ2-7; TRBD2 matches at 8 bases. CDR3 length: 16 amino acids. CDR1 is MNHNS, CDR2 SASEGT, per germline. The trim removed 5 bases at V and 3 bases at J, leaving 12 bases unmatched. CDR3 DNA: TGTGCCAGCAGTAGGGACCGGGAGGGGATGGGCTACGAGCAGTACTTC. Protein sequence: CASSRDREGMGYEQYF.

This chain connects TRBV12-3 or TRBV12-4 to TRBJ1-6; D is unclear. The CDR3 runs to 16 residues. Trimming pared 4 bases from V and 0 bases from J, leaving 10 bases between. Here the CDR3 DNA reads TGTGCCAGCAGTTCCCCGCGGAGCTCCTATAATTCACCCCTCCACTTT. Amino acids: CASSSPRSSYNSPLHF.

The chain combines TRBV27 with TRBJ2-7; no reliable D call. The DNA end is a closer match to TRBJ2-1, so the J assignment may be wrong. Germline CDR1 reads MNHEY; CDR2 reads SMNVEV (reference sequence). The CDR3 runs to 13 residues. CDR3 sequence: CASSLSPATEQFF. The CDR3 DNA sequence: TGTGCCAGCAGTTTATCCCCAGCGACCGAGCAGTTCTTC.

Many counts were recorded for this clonotype. The gene calls are TRBV24-1 and TRBJ2-1; the match to TRBD2 covers 7 bases. Germline V gives CDR1 KGHDR, CDR2 SFDVKD. The CDR3 is 15 residues long. Trimming removed 6 bases from V and 4 bases from J; junction bases left unmatched: 8. As DNA, the CDR3 is TGTGCCACCAGTCCCTCGCGGGGGAAGTACAATGAGCAGTTCTTC. It codes for CATSPSRGKYNEQFF.

The sample holds many counts of this clonotype. This chain uses TRBV7-2 with TRBJ2-1; 13 bases are a match to TRBD2. This CDR3 has 16 residues. Per the germline V gene, CDR1 is SGHTA and CDR2 is FQGNSA. V was clipped by 5 bases and J by 6 bases; unmatched bases: 7. Here the CDR3 reads CASSPGLAGAGNEQFF. The CDR3 bases are TGTGCCAGCAGCCCAGGACTAGCGGGGGCTGGCAATGAGCAGTTCTTC. The full variable domain, its missing parts supplied by reference TRBV7-2 and TRBJ2-1, is GAGVSQSPSNKVTEKGKDVELRCDPISGHTALYWYRQSLGQGLEFLIYFQGNSAPDKSGLPSDRFSAERTGGSVSTLTIQRTQQEDSAVYLCASSPGLAGAGNEQFFGPGTRLTVL.

With respect to this clonotype: Relative to the germline gene, one junction end is altered; a read error may explain this. This sequence joins TRBV25-1 and TRBJ2-7; D is possibly TRBD1 (5 bases). The CDR3 spans 13 residues. Germline assignment: CDR1 MGHDK and CDR2 SYGVNS. The CDR3 DNA is TGTGCCAGCAGTGACGACAGATTCTACGACCAGTACTTC. Translating gives CASSDDRFYDQYF.

This clonotype was counted a few times. The rearrangement uses TRBV7-9 and TRBJ1-1; 10 nucleotides align to TRBD1. The CDR3 extends over 14 amino acids. The ends lost 11 bases at V and 1 base at J; junction bases unmatched: 7. CDR1 SEHNR and CDR2 FQNEAQ come from the germline V gene (reference sequence). The CDR3 protein is CALTGGARNTEAFF. The CDR3 DNA reads as TGTGCCCTGACAGGGGGCGCGAGGAACACTGAAGCTTTCTTT.

Many counts were recorded for this clonotype. The V gene is TRBV20-1, the J gene TRBJ1-6; weak D call: TRBD1 (6 bases). V lost 2 bases, J lost 8 bases, and 13 bases lay in between. The CDR3 runs to 14 residues. Looked up from germline, CDR1 is DFQATT and CDR2 is SNEGSKA (reference sequence). The CDR3 DNA follows: TGCAGTGCTAGAAACAGGGTCCTGGATTCACCCCTCCACTTT. Translation gives CSARNRVLDSPLHF.

The genes are TRBV7-2 and TRBJ2-1; D call uncertain. Germline CDR1 is SGHTA and CDR2 is FQGNSA. Trimming removed 5 bases from V and 4 bases from J, with 9 bases in between. The CDR3 has 13 amino acids. CDR3: CASSRTNYNEQFF. The CDR3 region has the DNA TGTGCCAGCAGCCGTACAAATTACAATGAGCAGTTCTTC.